The 10 T cell receptor beta chains given below trace back to one sample, sequenced in a study of blood T cell repertoires in COVID-19. The assay was immunoSEQ multiplex PCR, and TCRdb's table has in-frame clones only and misses some. The profile shows roughly 100,000 clones, over 75% of them singletons. Sequencing was done on a sample of peripheral blood. The receptors shown here come from a man between 65 and 85 years old with active or convalescent COVID-19.

V and J are TRBV19 and TRBJ2-1; 14 bases fit TRBD2. V lost 7 bases to trimming and J lost 4 bases; unmatched junction nucleotides: 3. Germline CDR1 is LNHDA and CDR2 is SQIVND (reference sequence). The length of the CDR3 is 15 residues. The CDR3, as DNA: TGTGCCAGTAAAGGACTAGCGGGAGGTTACAATGAGCAGTTCTTC. This encodes CASKGLAGGYNEQFF.

The chain joins TRBV3-1 (or the pseudogene TRBV3-2) to TRBJ2-5, with 9 bases lining up with TRBD1. The V gene end was trimmed by 5 bases and the J gene end by 1 base; junction bases not matched to a gene: 5. Per the germline V gene, CDR1 is LGHDT and CDR2 is YNNKEL (reference sequence). CDR3 size: 15 residues. CDR3 coding DNA: TGTGCCAGCAGCGGAGGGACAGGGCGCCAAGAGACCCAGTACTTC. Protein product: CASSGGTGRQETQYF.

J is TRBJ1-3 and V is TRBV4-2, with TRBD1 matching 7 bases. Germline V gives CDR1 LGHNA, CDR2 YNFKEQ. The CDR3 covers 16 residues. V was pared by 4 bases and J by 2 bases, with 8 bases of the junction left unmatched. The CDR3 DNA reads as TGTGCCAGCAGCCCGAGAGGGGACAGAGCTGGAAACACCATATATTTT. Translated, it gives CASSPRGDRAGNTIYF.

The genes are TRBV12-3 or TRBV12-4 and TRBJ1-1; D is unresolved. V lost 7 bases and J 5 bases, leaving 14 bases between the germline ends. CDR3 length: 13 residues. DNA for the CDR3: TGTGCCAGCACCCGACTCGGGGATACTGAAGCTTTCTTT. Translated: CASTRLGDTEAFF.

J is TRBJ1-1 and V is TRBV2; weak D call: TRBD1 (5 bases). The germline V gene has CDR1 SNHLY and CDR2 FYNNEI. The CDR3 totals 14 residues. Trimming removed 7 bases at V and 5 bases at J, with 17 bases between. This chain's CDR3 is CASTPMGGRTEAFF. The CDR3 region has the DNA TGTGCCAGCACTCCGATGGGGGGGAGGACTGAAGCTTTCTTT. Full variable domain (rest looked up from reference TRBV2 and TRBJ1-1): EPEVTQTPSHQVTQMGQEVILRCVPISNHLYFYWYRQILGQKVEFLVSFYNNEISEKSEIFDDQFSVERPDGSNFTLKIRSTKLEDSAMYFCASTPMGGRTEAFFGQGTRLTVV.

The chain links TRBV12-3 or TRBV12-4 to TRBJ1-2, with 7 bases that match TRBD1. Trimming took 3 bases from V and 8 from J; bases not matched to a gene: 6. CDR3 size: 13 residues. CDR3 sequence: CASSFDRAGGYTF. DNA for the CDR3: TGTGCCAGCAGTTTTGACAGGGCGGGCGGCTACACCTTC.

J is TRBJ2-5 and V is TRBV5-1, with D unclear. With 3 bases removed from V and 5 bases from J, the gap between germline ends came to 20 bases. Germline CDR1 is SGHRS and CDR2 is YFSETQ. The CDR3 extends over 16 amino acids. CDR3 DNA: TGCGCCAGCAGCTACCGACCAGACCGACTCGGGGAGACCCAGTACTTC. It is translated as CASSYRPDRLGETQYF.

The chain uses TRBV5-1 and TRBJ2-3, with 11 bases aligning to TRBD2. From germline, CDR1 is SGHRS and CDR2 YFSETQ. This CDR3 comprises 17 residues. V shed 0 bases, J shed 0 bases, and the junction held 3 bases outside the gene matches. CDR3 region: CASSLASSGRSTDTQYF. As DNA, the CDR3 is TGCGCCAGCAGCTTGGCCTCTAGCGGGAGGAGCACAGATACGCAGTATTTT.

The CDR3 here is CSAPTEIEAFF. The CDR3, as DNA: TGCAGTGCCCCGACGGAGATCGAAGCTTTCTTT. This chain joins TRBV20-1 and TRBJ1-1; D is unresolved. The germline V and J ends were trimmed by 6 bases and 8 bases, with 13 bases remaining between them. CDR3 length: 11 amino acids. From germline, CDR1 is DFQATT and CDR2 SNEGSKA (reference sequence).

The genes are TRBV6-6 and TRBJ1-2; D is uncertain. The CDR3 has 12 amino acids. Trimming left V 9 bases short and J 4 bases short, with 12 bases between. Germline loops: CDR1 MNHNY, CDR2 SVGAGI (reference sequence). CDR3 in DNA: TGTGCCAGTAGCATCGCGGGCTATGGCTACACCTTC. Its protein is CASSIAGYGYTF.